Below are 7 T cell receptor beta chains sequenced from a single sample in a study of CD8 T cells in Susac syndrome. The RNA, about 0.45 to 1 ug, was put through reverse transcription using random hexamers. Using its own MiXCR run on the immunoSEQ multiplex PCR reads, TCRdb lists one record per CDR3 protein. This sample has some 200,000 distinct CDR3 sequences, with 80% to 95% found just once. Sequences were obtained from CD8+ T cells from PBMCs. The receptors here all came from a human donor with multiple sclerosis.

The chain links TRBV20-1 to TRBJ2-7; D gene ambiguous. This CDR3 comprises 11 residues. Germline V CDR1 and CDR2: DFQATT, SNEGSKA (reference sequence). Trimming pared 4 bases from V and 3 bases from J, leaving 7 bases between. The CDR3 region has the DNA TGCAGTGCTATGTCGGGCTACGAGCAGTACTTC. This gives the protein CSAMSGYEQYF.

This chain uses TRBV3-1 with TRBJ2-7, with D possibly matching TRBD2 (6 bases). Trimming removed 5 bases at V and 3 bases at J, with 14 bases between. CDR1 and CDR2 from the germline V gene are LGHDT and YNNKEL (reference sequence). The length of the CDR3 is 14 residues. The CDR3 reads CASSGQPGVYEQYF. CDR3 nucleotide sequence: TGTGCCAGCAGCGGACAACCGGGGGTCTACGAGCAGTACTTC.

This clonotype is a singleton in its sample. V is TRBV13 and J is TRBJ2-5; 8 bases agree with TRBD1. The germline V gene has CDR1 PRHDT and CDR2 FYEKMQ (reference sequence). Germline trimming cut 5 bases from V and 5 bases from J; bases unmatched to any gene: 7. CDR3 length equals 14 residues. Here the CDR3 reads CASSHGQGRETQYF. The CDR3 DNA reads TGTGCCAGCAGCCACGGACAGGGACGGGAGACCCAGTACTTC.

The chain is built from TRBV11-2 and TRBJ2-1; 8 nucleotides line up with TRBD2. This CDR3 is 17 amino acids long. The ends lost 2 bases at V and 8 bases at J; junction bases unmatched: 14. Germline-derived CDR1 and CDR2 are SGHAT and FQNNGV. CDR3 in amino acids: CASSLLTPGTRVDEQFF. In DNA, the CDR3 is TGTGCCAGCAGCTTACTCACCCCGGGGACTAGGGTCGATGAGCAGTTCTTC.

The genes are TRBV5-4 and TRBJ2-3; TRBD1 matches at 8 bases. Germline-derived CDR1 and CDR2 are SGHNT and YYREEE (reference sequence). The ends lost 3 bases at V and 3 bases at J; junction bases unmatched: 6. The CDR3 has 15 residues. As DNA, the CDR3 is TGTGCCAGCAGCTCCGGGACAGGAGAGACAGATACGCAGTATTTT. Translating gives CASSSGTGETDTQYF.

V usage is TRBV6-1 and J usage is TRBJ1-1; D is ambiguous. The CDR3 sequence is 17 residues long. Germline V gene data show CDR1 as MNHNS and CDR2 as SASEGT. With 7 bases removed from V and 0 bases from J, the gap between germline ends came to 21 bases. The chain's CDR3 is CASMGNIRAPMNTEAFF. In DNA, the CDR3 is TGTGCCAGCATGGGGAACATCCGGGCCCCTATGAACACTGAAGCTTTCTTT.

The chain employs TRBV20-1 and TRBJ1-2; TRBD1 matches at 7 bases. CDR3 length: 14 amino acids. Germline-derived CDR1 and CDR2 are DFQATT and SNEGSKA (reference sequence). With V trimmed by 3 bases and J by 5 bases, 9 bases remained unmatched. The CDR3: CSASGQETRYGYTF. The CDR3 region has the DNA TGCAGTGCTAGTGGACAGGAGACAAGATATGGCTACACCTTC.